This T cell receptor beta chain is drawn from a study of T cells expressing NK-cell markers. For the study at large: Eight donors were sequenced, of whom seven were HCMV-seropositive, while the remaining one was HCMV-seronegative.

The germline CDR1 and CDR2 sequences are LGHNA and YSLEER. CDR3 length: 14 residues. After re-calling the 5' RACE reads, TCRdb lists one entry per CDR3 protein, DNA absent. This sample carries around 100,000 distinct CDR3 sequences, with about 18% going to the ten biggest clones. This TCR was recovered from a woman between 18 and 70 years old in good health. The sequencing sample was made of blood T cells: a sorted CD56 or NKG2C T cell subset, CD4+ or CD8+ T cells, or bulk PBMC T cells (not recorded which). The chain uses TRBV4-3 and TRBJ1-4; there is no DNA to check the TCRdb D call of TRBD1. The CDR3 sequence is CASGQLQGGEKLFF.